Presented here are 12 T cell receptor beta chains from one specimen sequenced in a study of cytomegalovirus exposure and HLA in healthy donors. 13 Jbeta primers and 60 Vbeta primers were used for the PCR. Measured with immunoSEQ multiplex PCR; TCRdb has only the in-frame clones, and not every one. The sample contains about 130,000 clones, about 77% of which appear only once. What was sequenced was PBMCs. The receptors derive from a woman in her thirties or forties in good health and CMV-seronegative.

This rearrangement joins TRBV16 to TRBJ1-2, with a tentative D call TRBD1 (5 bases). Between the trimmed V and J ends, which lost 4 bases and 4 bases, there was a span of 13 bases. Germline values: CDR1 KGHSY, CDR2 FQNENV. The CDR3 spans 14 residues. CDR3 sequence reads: CASSRLREGYGYTF. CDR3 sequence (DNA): TGTGCCAGCAGCCGCCTCAGGGAGGGCTATGGCTACACCTTC.

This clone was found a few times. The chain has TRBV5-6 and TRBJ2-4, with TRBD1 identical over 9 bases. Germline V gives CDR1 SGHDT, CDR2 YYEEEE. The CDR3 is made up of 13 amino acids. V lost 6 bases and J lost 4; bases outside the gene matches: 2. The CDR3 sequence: CASTGTGKNIQYF. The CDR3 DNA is TGTGCCAGCACCGGGACAGGGAAAAACATTCAGTACTTC.

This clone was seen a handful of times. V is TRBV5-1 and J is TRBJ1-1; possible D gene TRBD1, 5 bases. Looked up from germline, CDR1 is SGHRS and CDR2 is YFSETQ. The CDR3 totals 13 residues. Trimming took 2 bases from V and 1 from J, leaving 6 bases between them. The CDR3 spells CASSFTGNTEAFF. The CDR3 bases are TGCGCCAGCAGCTTTACAGGGAACACTGAAGCTTTCTTT.

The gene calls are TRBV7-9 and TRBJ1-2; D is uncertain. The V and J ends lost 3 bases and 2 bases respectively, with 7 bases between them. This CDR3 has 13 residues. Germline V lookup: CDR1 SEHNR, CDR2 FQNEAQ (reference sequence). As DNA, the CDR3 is TGTGCCAGCAGCTTTGGCCAGAACTATGGCTACACCTTC. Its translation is CASSFGQNYGYTF.

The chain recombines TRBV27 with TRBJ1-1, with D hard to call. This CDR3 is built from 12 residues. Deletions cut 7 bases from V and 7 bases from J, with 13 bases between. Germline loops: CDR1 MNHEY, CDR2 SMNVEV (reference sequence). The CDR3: CASISRTYEAFF. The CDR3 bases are TGTGCCAGCATTTCCCGTACATATGAAGCTTTCTTT.

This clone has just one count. The CDR3 region is CASSLTKLYGYTF. The CDR3 bases are TGCGCCAGCAGCTTGACCAAGCTCTATGGCTACACCTTC. This chain uses TRBV5-1 with TRBJ1-2; D remains unclear. CDR1 and CDR2 (germline): SGHRS, YFSETQ. This CDR3 has 13 amino acids. V shed 1 base and J shed 4 bases, with 8 bases lying between them.

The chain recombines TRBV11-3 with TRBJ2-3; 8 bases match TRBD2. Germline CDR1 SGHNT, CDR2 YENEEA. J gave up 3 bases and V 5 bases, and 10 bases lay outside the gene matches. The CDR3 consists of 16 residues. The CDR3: CASSARSGGGTDTQYF. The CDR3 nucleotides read TGTGCCAGCAGCGCCCGATCGGGCGGGGGGACAGATACGCAGTATTTT.

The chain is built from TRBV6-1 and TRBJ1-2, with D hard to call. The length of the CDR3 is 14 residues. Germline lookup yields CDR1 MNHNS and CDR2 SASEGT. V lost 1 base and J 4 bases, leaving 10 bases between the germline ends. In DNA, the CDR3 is TGTGCCAGCAGTGAAGTCTTCCCACTCTATGGCTACACCTTC. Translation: CASSEVFPLYGYTF.

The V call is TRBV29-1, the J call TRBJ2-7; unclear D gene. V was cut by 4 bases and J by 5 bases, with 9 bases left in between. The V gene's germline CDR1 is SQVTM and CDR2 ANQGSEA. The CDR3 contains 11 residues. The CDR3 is CSVAIPDEQYF. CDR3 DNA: TGCAGCGTTGCTATCCCTGACGAGCAGTACTTC.

The CDR3 bases are TGCGCCAGCAGCCCCGGGGGAACCGGGGGCTATGGCTACACCTTC. This encodes CASSPGGTGGYGYTF. The V call is TRBV5-1, the J call TRBJ1-2; D might be TRBD1 (5 bases). The CDR3 is 15 residues long. CDR1 SGHRS and CDR2 YFSETQ come from the germline V gene. With 4 bases removed from V and 4 bases from J, the gap between germline ends came to 17 bases. Full variable domain (remainder filled in from reference TRBV5-1 and TRBJ1-2): KAGVTQTPRYLIKTRGQQVTLSCSPISGHRSVSWYQQTPGQGLQFLFEYFSETQRNKGNFPGRFSGRQFSNSRSEMNVSTLELGDSALYLCASSPGGTGGYGYTFGSGTRLTVV.

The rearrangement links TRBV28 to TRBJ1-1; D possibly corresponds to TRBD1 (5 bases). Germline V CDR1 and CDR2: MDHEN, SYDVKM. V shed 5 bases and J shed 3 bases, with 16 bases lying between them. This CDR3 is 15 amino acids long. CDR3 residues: CASSPWGGLYTEAFF. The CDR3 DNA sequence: TGTGCCAGCAGTCCCTGGGGGGGTCTGTACACTGAAGCTTTCTTT.

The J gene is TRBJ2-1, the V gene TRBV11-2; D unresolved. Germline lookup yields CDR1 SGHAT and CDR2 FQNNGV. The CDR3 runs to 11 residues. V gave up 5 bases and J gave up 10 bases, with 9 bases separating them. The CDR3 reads CASSASGEQFF. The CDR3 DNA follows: TGTGCCAGCAGCGCGTCAGGCGAGCAGTTCTTC.